These 20 T cell receptor beta chains share one sample of origin, sequenced in a study of blood T cells in healthy people across ages. Then a second PCR, running roughly 6 to 11 cycles, was carried out with a sample-barcoded 5' primer and a J-beta primer mix. TCRdb processed the 5' RACE reads anew with MiXCR; each CDR3 protein has one entry. Here the sample spans under 2,000,000 distinct CDR3 sequences, just under 50% being singletons. Material: blood. The receptor source for this set is a woman in her thirties or forties in good health.

This chain connects TRBV24-1 to TRBJ2-7, with a possible D match to TRBD2 (5 bases). The J call is uncertain, as TRBJ2-5 better fits the DNA end. Per germline, CDR1 KGHDR and CDR2 SFDVKD. CDR3 length equals 15 residues. The DNA of the CDR3 is TGTGCCACCAGTGATCCGGGGAATTTCGGGGAGACCCAGTACTTC. Amino acids: CATSDPGNFGETQYF.

In its sample, this clonotype was seen a few times. The chain joins TRBV29-1 to TRBJ2-3, with TRBD1 matching over 10 bases. Trimming cost V 8 bases and J 3 bases; bases outside gene matches: 8. The CDR3 contains 14 residues. The germline V gene has CDR1 SQVTM and CDR2 ANQGSEA. This CDR3 is CSTTQGQGTDTQYF. CDR3 nucleotide sequence: TGCAGCACCACTCAGGGACAGGGGACAGATACGCAGTATTTT.

Only a few counts were recorded for this clonotype. The chain joins TRBV7-2 to TRBJ2-7; 12 nucleotides match TRBD2. The CDR3 runs to 19 residues. CDR1 SGHTA and CDR2 FQGNSA come from the germline V gene. V was clipped by 5 bases and J by 0 bases; unmatched bases: 14. CDR3 sequence reads: CASSITGSGLAGFSYEQYF. As DNA, the CDR3 is TGTGCCAGCAGCATAACGGGTTCTGGACTAGCGGGATTCTCCTACGAGCAGTACTTC.

This chain uses TRBV6-2 or TRBV6-3 with TRBJ2-7; the D gene is possibly TRBD1 (5 bases). Between the trimmed V and J ends, which lost 6 bases and 6 bases, there was a span of 15 bases. The CDR3 length is 13 residues. Germline CDR1 and CDR2: MNHEY and SVGEGT. This CDR3 is CASSQGISLEQYF. The CDR3 DNA sequence: TGTGCCAGCAGCCAGGGAATTTCTCTCGAGCAGTACTTC.

This clonotype has more than one count but fewer than ten. The V and J genes are TRBV7-2 and TRBJ2-5; 9 bases are shared with TRBD2. The CDR3 extends over 12 amino acids. With V trimmed by 1 base and J by 11 bases, 2 bases remained unmatched. Looked up from germline, CDR1 is SGHTA and CDR2 is FQGNSA. The chain's CDR3 is CASSLVAGGQYF. The CDR3 DNA reads as TGTGCCAGCAGCTTAGTGGCGGGGGGGCAGTACTTC.

V and J are TRBV27 and TRBJ2-7, with unresolved D. The DNA end lines up better with TRBJ2-5; the J call may be wrong. CDR1 and CDR2 (germline): MNHEY, SMNVEV (reference sequence). CDR3 length: 15 amino acids. The DNA of the CDR3 is TGTGCCAGCAGTTCCGCAGGAGCTCGAAGGAAGACCCAGTACTTC. It specifies CASSSAGARRKTQYF.

This clonotype was counted between two and nine times. The chain links TRBV20-1 to TRBJ2-1; 7 positions agree with TRBD1. This CDR3 is 10 amino acids long. Looked up from germline, CDR1 is DFQATT and CDR2 is SNEGSKA (reference sequence). CDR3 residues: CVTGDNEQFF. CDR3 DNA: TGCGTTACAGGGGACAATGAGCAGTTCTTC.

This clonotype was counted only a few times. The chain recombines TRBV9 with TRBJ2-3, with D tentatively TRBD1 (6 bases). Per the germline V gene, CDR1 is SGDLS and CDR2 is YYNGEE. V was shortened by 0 bases and J by 0 bases, with 11 bases between the two germline ends. The CDR3 extends over 16 amino acids. This CDR3 reads CASSVDQGHSTDTQYF. The CDR3 bases are TGTGCCAGCAGCGTAGACCAGGGACACAGCACAGATACGCAGTATTTT.

The chain combines TRBV6-4 with TRBJ1-1, with 7 bases identical to TRBD1. Germline CDR1 reads MRHNA; CDR2 reads SNTAGT. Germline trimming cut 7 bases from V and 1 base from J; bases unmatched to any gene: 15. The CDR3 loop spans 17 amino acids. The CDR3 reads CASIQTATGNRNTEAFF. DNA of the CDR3: TGTGCCAGCATCCAGACAGCGACAGGGAATAGGAACACTGAAGCTTTCTTT.

The chain recombines TRBV12-3 or TRBV12-4 with TRBJ2-7; 8 nucleotides line up with TRBD1. V dropped 7 bases and J dropped 5; count of bases not matched to a gene: 10. The CDR3 covers 14 residues. The CDR3 reads CASTLRGQGNEQYF. Here the CDR3 DNA reads TGTGCCAGCACCCTGAGAGGACAGGGCAACGAGCAGTACTTC.

This clonotype has a single count. The V and J genes are TRBV5-1 and TRBJ2-3; D unresolved. The CDR3 sequence is 15 residues long. Trimming cost V 4 bases and J 0 bases, with 12 bases left between them. CDR1 SGHRS and CDR2 YFSETQ come from the germline V gene. The CDR3: CASSPSPASTDTQYF. The CDR3 region has the DNA TGCGCCAGCAGCCCCTCCCCGGCTAGCACAGATACGCAGTATTTT.

The V call is TRBV7-8, the J call TRBJ2-3, with a tentative D call TRBD1 (5 bases). Germline V gene data show CDR1 as SGHVS and CDR2 as FQNEAQ. V was shortened by 5 bases and J by 4 bases, with 10 bases between the two germline ends. The CDR3 is 13 amino acids. The chain's CDR3 is CASSVLGADTQYF. The CDR3 DNA sequence: TGTGCCAGCAGCGTCCTAGGGGCAGATACGCAGTATTTT.

V is TRBV11-2 and J is TRBJ2-3, with TRBD2 matching over 14 bases. Looked up from germline, CDR1 is SGHAT and CDR2 is FQNNGV. Germline trimming cut 3 bases from V and 0 bases from J; bases unmatched to any gene: 5. This CDR3 has 18 amino acids. The chain's CDR3 is CASSFGTSGGPSTDTQYF. DNA for the CDR3: TGTGCCAGCAGCTTTGGGACTAGCGGGGGCCCTAGCACAGATACGCAGTATTTT.

This clonotype was found a few times. The chain is built from TRBV6-6 and TRBJ2-3; maybe TRBD2 (6 bases). V lost 8 bases and J lost 2, with 14 bases in between. The CDR3 length is 14 residues. Germline CDR1 MNHNY, CDR2 SVGAGI (reference sequence). CDR3 DNA sequence: TGTGCCAGCCGACTAGGTTATATCACAGATACGCAGTATTTT. Its protein product is CASRLGYITDTQYF.

A few counts support this clonotype. V gene TRBV11-2 combines with J gene TRBJ2-7, with TRBD1 identical over 10 bases. In germline, CDR1 is SGHAT, CDR2 FQNNGV. The V segment lost 6 bases and the J segment 6 bases; nucleotides outside the gene matches: 14. The CDR3 runs 16 residues. CDR3: CASRRDRTGGTSEQYF. In nucleotides, the CDR3 is TGTGCCAGCAGACGAGACCGGACAGGGGGGACCTCCGAGCAGTACTTC.

This chain connects TRBV2 to TRBJ2-1, with D possibly TRBD2 on 6 matching bases. The V and J ends lost 5 bases and 10 bases respectively, with 15 bases between them. This CDR3 has 13 residues. CDR1 and CDR2 from the germline V gene are SNHLY and FYNNEI. The CDR3 DNA is TGTGCCAGCAGTCGCGGGGCGAGAGACGAGCAGTTCTTC. It yields the protein CASSRGARDEQFF. Using reference TRBV2 and TRBJ2-1 for the parts outside the CDR3, the full variable domain is EPEVTQTPSHQVTQMGQEVILRCVPISNHLYFYWYRQILGQKVEFLVSFYNNEISEKSEIFDDQFSVERPDGSNFTLKIRSTKLEDSAMYFCASSRGARDEQFFGPGTRLTVL.

The rearrangement uses TRBV12-3 or TRBV12-4 and TRBJ2-5; D possibly matches TRBD1 or TRBD2 (5 bases each). The CDR3 is 17 amino acids. Deletions cut 6 bases from V and 5 bases from J, with 25 bases between. The CDR3 DNA follows: TGTGCCAGCAGCAATTCCAAGGGACGGCGGGCTTTGGAGACCCAGTACTTC. This codes for CASSNSKGRRALETQYF.

This clonotype was found once. This chain uses TRBV7-8 with TRBJ2-7; D is uncertain. Germline CDR1 is SGHVS and CDR2 is FQNEAQ. This CDR3 comprises 15 residues. Trimming cost V 1 base and J 2 bases, with 12 bases left between them. The CDR3, as DNA: TGTGCCAGCAGCTTAGTTGGGTCAGGTGCCTACGAGCAGTACTTC. This sequence encodes CASSLVGSGAYEQYF.

This clonotype appeared once. This chain joins TRBV27 and TRBJ2-3, with 11 bases aligning to TRBD2. V trimming: 4 bases; J trimming: 0 bases; junction bases outside the gene matches: 6. Per the germline V gene, CDR1 is MNHEY and CDR2 is SMNVEV (reference sequence). The CDR3 is made up of 17 amino acids. The CDR3 DNA reads TGTGCCAGCAGTTCGTTACTAGCGGGGGTGAGCACAGATACGCAGTATTTT. This translates into CASSSLLAGVSTDTQYF.

The gene calls are TRBV20-1 and TRBJ1-5; unclear D gene. This CDR3 is 10 amino acids long. The V gene lost 5 bases and the J gene lost 10 bases, with 9 bases spanning the gap. Germline CDR1 DFQATT, CDR2 SNEGSKA (reference sequence). The CDR3 bases are TGCAGTGCTGGCATCCTCCCCCAGCATTTT. It is translated as CSAGILPQHF.